These 6 T cell receptor beta chains originate from one sample sequenced in a study of CD8 T cells in Susac syndrome. cDNA came from about 0.51 to 1 ug RNA primed by random hexamers. MiXCR, run by TCRdb on the immunoSEQ multiplex PCR reads, gives a single entry per CDR3 protein. The table has 400,000 to 550,000 distinct CDR3 sequences, more than 80% seen once. The sample comprised CD8+ T cells from PBMCs. Receptors originate from a human donor with multiple sclerosis.

This sequence joins TRBV24-1 and TRBJ2-3; the D is unclear. With 1 base removed from V and 8 bases from J, the gap between germline ends came to 9 bases. The CDR3 is 13 residues long. The germline V gene encodes CDR1 KGHDR and CDR2 SFDVKD. CDR3 sequence: CATSDFSGRTQYF. CDR3 bases: TGTGCCACCAGTGATTTCTCGGGTCGTACGCAGTATTTT.

V usage is TRBV7-9 and J usage is TRBJ2-1; perhaps TRBD2 as D (5 bases). The germline V and J ends were trimmed by 2 bases and 1 base, with 9 bases remaining between them. Germline V lookup: CDR1 SEHNR, CDR2 FQNEAQ (reference sequence). The CDR3 length is 15 residues. The CDR3 loop is CASSLRSGSYNEQFF. The DNA for the CDR3 is TGTGCCAGCAGCTTACGCAGCGGATCCTACAATGAGCAGTTCTTC.

This clonotype was counted between two and nine times. At one of its ends the junction is not consistent with the germline gene, which may arise from a read error. This sequence joins TRBV6-6 and TRBJ2-1; D not resolved. The CDR3 length is 14 residues. CDR1 is MNHNY, CDR2 SVGAGI, per germline (reference sequence). The CDR3 DNA sequence: TGTGCCAGCAGCTACTTAGACACCAACAATGAGCAGTTCTTC. This encodes CASSYLDTNNEQFF.

This chain connects TRBV20-1 to TRBJ2-7, with 8 positions matching TRBD1. CDR3 size: 13 residues. Per germline, CDR1 DFQATT and CDR2 SNEGSKA (reference sequence). V was clipped by 6 bases and J by 3 bases; unmatched bases: 7. The CDR3 is CSARRQGSYEQYF. The CDR3, as DNA: TGCAGTGCCCGTAGACAGGGGAGCTACGAGCAGTACTTC.

This clonotype showed up just a few times. The V call is TRBV7-2, the J call TRBJ2-3; D call uncertain. Germline CDR1 reads SGHTA; CDR2 reads FQGNSA. CDR3 length: 12 amino acids. The ends were cut back, 5 bases at V and 4 bases at J, with 7 bases in the middle. CDR3 residues: CASSLPPDTQYF. The CDR3 nucleotides are TGTGCCAGCAGCCTACCTCCAGATACGCAGTATTTT.

V gene TRBV6-1 combines with J gene TRBJ1-5; D not resolved. From germline, CDR1 is MNHNS and CDR2 SASEGT. The V end lost 7 bases, the J end lost 6 bases, and 13 bases lay between the germline ends. The CDR3 is 13 amino acids. CDR3 nucleotides: TGTGCCAGCATCCCCCCGTGGGGTCAGCCCCAGCATTTT. Amino acids: CASIPPWGQPQHF.